The rows below give T cell receptor beta chains drawn from one sample of a study of blood T cell repertoires in COVID-19. Here immunoSEQ multiplex PCR was the method, and the copy in TCRdb shows in-frame clones only, minus some. This sample has 250,000 or so clones, with roughly 89% found just once. The sample consisted of peripheral blood. All receptors derive from a woman aged 40-49 years who had recovered from COVID-19. Each CDR3 is given with its conserved first and last residue. Each record gives: J gene, V gene, clone size, CDR3 protein. The size of a clone is reported for some rows only, either as once, few or many, or as a class for expanded clones.

>TRBJ1-6|TRBV9|-
CASSVANRGSPLHF
>TRBJ2-7|TRBV10-3|-
CAIRRQGAIDEQYF
>TRBJ1-5|TRBV2|-
CASSEERGINQPQHF
>TRBJ1-6|TRBV11-3|-
CASSLLSGSPLHF
>TRBJ2-5|TRBV2|-
CASSRGTQYF
>TRBJ2-1|TRBV24-1|few
CATSDPGTPGNEQFF
>TRBJ2-2|TRBV10-3|-
CAIRNSRHTNTGELFF
>TRBJ2-7|TRBV2|-
CASRVGQGSAEQYF
>TRBJ1-5|TRBV28|-
CASGPTGVGQPQHF
>TRBJ1-2|TRBV19|-
CASSAKSGDANYGYTF
>TRBJ2-5|TRBV30|-
CAWSVLETQYF
>TRBJ1-4|TRBV5-4|-
CASSADRGGKLFF
>TRBJ2-5|TRBV11-2|-
CASSLVLGLGRETQYF
>TRBJ2-3|TRBV5-1|-
CASSLPPDTQYF
>TRBJ1-3|TRBV18|once
CASSGTETGNTIYF